The rows below give T cell receptor beta chains drawn from one sample of a study of blood T cells in healthy people across ages. One entry per CDR3 protein results from TCRdb running MiXCR on the 5' RACE reads. Of 1.5 million to 2 million distinct CDR3 sequences in the sample, about 39% are singletons; the top ten hold 23%. The sample was blood. These receptors all come from a human donor in good health. Each CDR3 is given without its conserved first and last residue. Clone sizes are given selectively: once, few, many, or a class where the clone is expanded.

v_gene: TRBV9
abundance: few
j_gene: TRBJ1-6
CDR3aa: ASSAGVSPLH

v_gene: TRBV10-3
abundance: NA
j_gene: TRBJ2-5
CDR3aa: ATTRDIAQETQY

v_gene: TRBV29-1
abundance: few
j_gene: TRBJ1-5
CDR3aa: SVTTGNLGQPQH

v_gene: TRBV7-8
abundance: NA
j_gene: TRBJ2-7
CDR3aa: ASSLALNSRMILSYEQY

v_gene: TRBV10-3
abundance: few
j_gene: TRBJ1-4
CDR3aa: AIRETGMNEKLF

v_gene: TRBV6-5
abundance: NA
j_gene: TRBJ1-2
CDR3aa: ASSYSRAGRLNYGYT

v_gene: TRBV4-1
abundance: NA
j_gene: TRBJ2-7
CDR3aa: ASSPQISYEQY

v_gene: TRBV20-1
abundance: few
j_gene: TRBJ1-2
CDR3aa: SAHHTGGVTNYGYT

v_gene: TRBV5-1
abundance: few
j_gene: TRBJ2-7
CDR3aa: ASSDRGLVSYEQY

v_gene: TRBV20-1
abundance: NA
j_gene: TRBJ1-1
CDR3aa: STLGGRTEAF

v_gene: TRBV20-1
abundance: NA
j_gene: TRBJ2-1
CDR3aa: SARVGGGGVRAYNEQF

v_gene: TRBV20-1
abundance: few
j_gene: TRBJ2-7
CDR3aa: SARRDIGYEQY

v_gene: TRBV5-1
abundance: many
j_gene: TRBJ1-2
CDR3aa: ASSLEGQGKGGYT

v_gene: TRBV9
abundance: NA
j_gene: TRBJ1-1
CDR3aa: ASSVALDTEAF

v_gene: TRBV4-1
abundance: many
j_gene: TRBJ2-4
CDR3aa: ASSQEGAAWNIQY

v_gene: TRBV2
abundance: NA
j_gene: TRBJ2-1
CDR3aa: ASSEASGGSYNEQF

v_gene: TRBV7-2
abundance: many
j_gene: TRBJ2-1
CDR3aa: ASSLGQANEQF

v_gene: TRBV7-3
abundance: NA
j_gene: TRBJ1-2
CDR3aa: ASSVDGEDYGYT

v_gene: TRBV24-1
abundance: few
j_gene: TRBJ2-1
CDR3aa: ATSDPSTRLYNEQF

v_gene: TRBV7-8
abundance: NA
j_gene: TRBJ1-2
CDR3aa: ASSLGQPFGYT

v_gene: TRBV5-1
abundance: few
j_gene: TRBJ2-1
CDR3aa: ASQKPGQYNEQF

v_gene: TRBV12-3/TRBV12-4
abundance: NA
j_gene: TRBJ1-4
CDR3aa: ASGSASEKLF

v_gene: TRBV7-2
abundance: few
j_gene: TRBJ1-1
CDR3aa: ASSLPSGIGTEAF

v_gene: TRBV4-2
abundance: few
j_gene: TRBJ2-3
CDR3aa: ASSQDIRGLATETDTQY

v_gene: TRBV20-1
abundance: many
j_gene: TRBJ2-1
CDR3aa: SASGDEQF

v_gene: TRBV7-8
abundance: NA
j_gene: TRBJ1-1
CDR3aa: ASSHPSSGGWTEAF